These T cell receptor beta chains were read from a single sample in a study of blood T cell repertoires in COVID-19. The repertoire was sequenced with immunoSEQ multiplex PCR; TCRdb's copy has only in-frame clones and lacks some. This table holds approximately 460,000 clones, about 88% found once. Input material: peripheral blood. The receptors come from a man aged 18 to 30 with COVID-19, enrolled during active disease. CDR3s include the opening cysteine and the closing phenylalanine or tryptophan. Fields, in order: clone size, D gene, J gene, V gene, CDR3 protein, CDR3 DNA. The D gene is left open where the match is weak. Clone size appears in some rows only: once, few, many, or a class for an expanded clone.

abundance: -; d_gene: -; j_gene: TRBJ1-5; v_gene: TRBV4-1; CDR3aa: CASSQVNEGDQPQHF; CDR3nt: TGCGCCAGCAGCCAAGTGAACGAGGGGGATCAGCCCCAGCATTTT
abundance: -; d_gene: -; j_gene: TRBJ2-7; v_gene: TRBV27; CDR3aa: CASSSQVGRYEQYF; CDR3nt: TGTGCCAGCAGTTCCCAGGTCGGTAGGTACGAGCAGTACTTC
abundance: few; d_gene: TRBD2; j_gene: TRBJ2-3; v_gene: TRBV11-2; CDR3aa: CASSSGLAGGTDTQYF; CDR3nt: TGTGCCAGCAGCTCAGGACTAGCGGGGGGCACAGATACGCAGTATTTT
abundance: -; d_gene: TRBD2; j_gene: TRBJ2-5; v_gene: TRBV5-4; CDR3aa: CASSLAGSGAETQYF; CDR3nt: TGTGCCAGCAGCTTGGCGGGTAGCGGGGCAGAGACCCAGTACTTC
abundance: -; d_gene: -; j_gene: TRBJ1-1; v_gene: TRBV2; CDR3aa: CASSPSRDLNTEAFF; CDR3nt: TGTGCCAGCAGTCCCTCTCGGGACTTGAACACTGAAGCTTTCTTT
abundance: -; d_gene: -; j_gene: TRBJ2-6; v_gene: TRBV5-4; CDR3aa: CASSYGKYLSGANVLTF; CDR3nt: TGTGCCAGCAGCTACGGGAAGTACCTATCTGGGGCCAACGTCCTGACTTTC
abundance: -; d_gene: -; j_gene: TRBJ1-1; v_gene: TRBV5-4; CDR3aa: CASSLRGSMNTEAFF; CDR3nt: TGTGCCAGCAGCTTGAGGGGGTCCATGAACACTGAAGCTTTCTTT
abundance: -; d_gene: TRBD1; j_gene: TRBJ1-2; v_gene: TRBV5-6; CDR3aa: CASSPGTGNYGYTF; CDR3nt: TGTGCCAGCAGCCCTGGGACAGGGAACTATGGCTACACCTTC
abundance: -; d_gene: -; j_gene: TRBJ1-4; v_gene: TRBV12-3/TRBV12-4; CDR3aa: CASSPGEGRKLFF; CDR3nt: TGTGCCAGCAGTCCTGGGGAGGGTAGAAAACTGTTTTTT
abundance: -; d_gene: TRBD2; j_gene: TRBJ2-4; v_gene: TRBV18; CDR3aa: CASSPPGLAEQNIQYF; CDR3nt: TGTGCCAGCTCACCACCGGGACTAGCGGAACAAAACATTCAGTACTTC
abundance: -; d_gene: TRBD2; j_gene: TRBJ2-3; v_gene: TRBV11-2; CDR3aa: CASSLETSGDTQYF; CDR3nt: TGTGCCAGCAGCTTAGAGACTAGCGGAGATACGCAGTATTTT
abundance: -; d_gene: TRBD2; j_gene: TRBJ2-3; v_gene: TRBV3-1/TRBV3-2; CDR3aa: CASSLSGSRRVTQYF; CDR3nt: TGTGCCAGCAGCCTTAGCGGGAGCCGCCGGGTTACGCAGTATTTT
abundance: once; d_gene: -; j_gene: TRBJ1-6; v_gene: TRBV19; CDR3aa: CASSIEPSSYNSPLHF; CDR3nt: TGTGCCAGTAGTATAGAGCCTAGCTCCTATAATTCACCCCTCCACTTT
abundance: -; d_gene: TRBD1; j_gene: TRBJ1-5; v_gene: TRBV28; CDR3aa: CASSLHRGQSNQPQHF; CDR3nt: TGTGCCAGCAGTTTGCACAGGGGGCAGAGCAATCAGCCCCAGCATTTT
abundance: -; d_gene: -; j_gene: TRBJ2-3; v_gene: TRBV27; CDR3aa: CASSYTADTQYF; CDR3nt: TGTGCCAGCAGTTACACAGCAGATACGCAGTATTTT
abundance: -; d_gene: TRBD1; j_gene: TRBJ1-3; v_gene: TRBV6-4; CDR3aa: CAKAPPDRVKDTIYF; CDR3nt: TGTGCCAAGGCCCCCCCGGACAGGGTCAAAGACACCATATATTTT
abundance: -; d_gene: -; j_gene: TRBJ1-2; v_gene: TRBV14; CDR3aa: CASSQQVNYGYTF; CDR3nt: TGTGCCAGCAGCCAACAGGTTAACTATGGCTACACCTTC
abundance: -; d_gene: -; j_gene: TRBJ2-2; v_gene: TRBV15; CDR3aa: CATSLSRNTGELFF; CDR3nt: TGTGCCACCAGCTTGTCTCGGAACACCGGGGAGCTGTTTTTT
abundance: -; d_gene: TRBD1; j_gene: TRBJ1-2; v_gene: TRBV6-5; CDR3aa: CASSYRQGPYGYTF; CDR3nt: TGTGCCAGCAGTTACCGACAGGGTCCCTATGGCTACACCTTC
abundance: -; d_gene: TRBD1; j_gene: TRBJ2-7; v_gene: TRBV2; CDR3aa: CASSLEGQGSYEQYF; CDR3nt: TGTGCCAGCAGCCTGGAGGGACAGGGGTCCTACGAGCAGTACTTC
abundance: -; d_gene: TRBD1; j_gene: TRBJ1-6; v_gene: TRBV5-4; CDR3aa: CASSADRASPLHF; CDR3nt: TGTGCCAGCAGCGCGGACAGGGCTTCACCCCTCCACTTT
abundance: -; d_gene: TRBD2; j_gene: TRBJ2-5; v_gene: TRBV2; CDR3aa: CASRRELQETQYF; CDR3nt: TGTGCCAGCAGGCGGGAGCTCCAAGAGACCCAGTACTTC
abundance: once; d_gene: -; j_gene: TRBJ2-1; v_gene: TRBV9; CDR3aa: CASSVAGFGGYEQFF; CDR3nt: TGTGCCAGCAGCGTAGCGGGTTTCGGTGGGTATGAGCAGTTCTTC
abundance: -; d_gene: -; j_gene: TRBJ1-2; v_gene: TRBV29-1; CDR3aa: CSVEDRGRGDNYGYTF; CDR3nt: TGCAGCGTTGAAGATCGGGGAAGAGGTGACAACTATGGCTACACCTTC
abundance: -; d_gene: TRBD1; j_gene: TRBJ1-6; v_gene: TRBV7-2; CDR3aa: CASSLGTGNSPLHF; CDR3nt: TGTGCCAGCAGCTTAGGGACAGGGAATTCACCCCTCCACTTT
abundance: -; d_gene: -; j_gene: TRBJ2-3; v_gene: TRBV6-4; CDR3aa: CASSDSNSLRRDSTDTQYF; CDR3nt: TGTGCCAGCAGTGACTCGAATAGCCTCCGGAGGGATTCCACAGATACGCAGTATTTT
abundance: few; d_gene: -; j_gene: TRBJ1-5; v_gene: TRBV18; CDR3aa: CASSPAGAQPQHF; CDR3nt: TGTGCCAGCTCACCCGCAGGGGCCCAGCCCCAGCATTTT
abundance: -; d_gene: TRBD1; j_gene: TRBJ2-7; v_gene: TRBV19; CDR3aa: CASSIGGQPFYEQYF; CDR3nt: TGTGCCAGTAGTATAGGGGGACAGCCCTTCTACGAGCAGTACTTC
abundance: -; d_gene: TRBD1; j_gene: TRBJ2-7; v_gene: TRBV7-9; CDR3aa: CASSWDRAYEQYF; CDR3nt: TGTGCCAGCAGCTGGGACAGGGCCTACGAGCAGTACTTC
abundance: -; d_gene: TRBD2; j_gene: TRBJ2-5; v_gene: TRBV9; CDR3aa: CASSVAGTSEETQYF; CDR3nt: TGTGCCAGCAGCGTAGCAGGGACTAGCGAAGAGACCCAGTACTTC
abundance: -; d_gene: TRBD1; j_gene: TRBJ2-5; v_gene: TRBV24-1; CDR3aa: CATSGWGTDQETQYF; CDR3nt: TGTGCCACCAGTGGTTGGGGGACAGATCAAGAGACCCAGTACTTC
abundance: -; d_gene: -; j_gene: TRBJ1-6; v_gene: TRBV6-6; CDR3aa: CASSYLEAQGSPLHF; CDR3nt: TGTGCCAGCAGTTACTTGGAAGCTCAGGGATCACCCCTCCACTTT
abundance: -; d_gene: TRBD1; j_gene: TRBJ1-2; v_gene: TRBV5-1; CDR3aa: CASSLAPDRPSDWYTF; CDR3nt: TGCGCCAGCAGCTTGGCCCCGGACAGGCCGTCCGATTGGTACACCTTC
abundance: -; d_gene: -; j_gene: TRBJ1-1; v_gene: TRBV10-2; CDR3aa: CASREVGVNTEAFF; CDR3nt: TGCGCCAGCAGGGAGGTAGGGGTGAACACTGAAGCTTTCTTT
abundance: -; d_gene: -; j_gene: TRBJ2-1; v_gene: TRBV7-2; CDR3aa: CASSLRGRSYNEQFF; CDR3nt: TGTGCCAGCAGCTTAAGGGGTCGGTCCTACAATGAGCAGTTCTTC
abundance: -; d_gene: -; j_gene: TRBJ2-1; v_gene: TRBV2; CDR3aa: CASSVVTRNNEQFF; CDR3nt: TGTGCCAGCAGTGTCGTCACCAGAAACAATGAGCAGTTCTTC
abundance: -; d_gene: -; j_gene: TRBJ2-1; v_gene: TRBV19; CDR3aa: CASSTQGVNEQFF; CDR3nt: TGTGCCAGTAGTACCCAGGGTGTCAATGAGCAGTTCTTC
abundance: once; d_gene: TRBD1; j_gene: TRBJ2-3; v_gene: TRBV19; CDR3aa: CASSTGGTTDTQYF; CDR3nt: TGTGCCAGTTCAACAGGGGGCACCACAGATACGCAGTATTTT
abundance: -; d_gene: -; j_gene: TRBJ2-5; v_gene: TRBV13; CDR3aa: CASSLFFQQETQYF; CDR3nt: TGTGCCAGCAGCTTATTCTTTCAGCAAGAGACCCAGTACTTC
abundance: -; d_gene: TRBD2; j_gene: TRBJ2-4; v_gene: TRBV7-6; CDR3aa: CASSPGRAGGSVIQYF; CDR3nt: TGTGCCAGCAGCCCAGGCCGGGCGGGGGGCTCGGTCATTCAGTACTTC
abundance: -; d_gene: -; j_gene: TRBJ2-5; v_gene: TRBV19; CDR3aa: CASSIWASSQETQYF; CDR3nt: TGTGCCAGTAGTATTTGGGCTAGCTCCCAAGAGACCCAGTACTTC
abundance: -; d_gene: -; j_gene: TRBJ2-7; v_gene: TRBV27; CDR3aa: CASSSSYGEQYF; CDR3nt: TGTGCCAGCAGTTCTAGCTACGGCGAGCAGTACTTC
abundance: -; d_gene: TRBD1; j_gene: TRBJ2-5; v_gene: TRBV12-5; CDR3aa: CASGLIDRVETQYF; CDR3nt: TGTGCTAGTGGTTTGATCGACAGGGTGGAGACCCAGTACTTC